One sample yielded the 15 T cell receptor beta chains listed below, sequenced in a study of cytomegalovirus exposure and HLA in healthy donors. Use of 60 Vbeta and 13 Jbeta primers characterized the PCR. Only in-frame clones appear in the TCRdb table, and some are missing; sequencing was by immunoSEQ multiplex PCR. This table holds over 150,000 clones, 74% found once. Material: PBMCs. These receptors came from a woman younger than 45 in good health and CMV-seropositive.

V is TRBV29-1 and J is TRBJ2-1; maybe TRBD2 (6 bases). From germline, CDR1 is SQVTM and CDR2 ANQGSEA. V was trimmed by 0 bases and J by 14 bases, leaving 8 bases between them. The CDR3 sequence is 10 residues long. The CDR3 spells CSVEDPSEFF. The DNA of the CDR3 is TGCAGCGTTGAAGATCCTAGCGAGTTCTTC.

This sequence joins TRBV5-1 and TRBJ2-7; 9 nucleotides match TRBD2. This CDR3 is built from 18 residues. The J segment lost 4 bases and the V segment lost 3 bases, leaving 17 bases of the junction unmatched. The germline CDR1 and CDR2 sequences are SGHRS and YFSETQ. This CDR3 is CASSSRAGTSRIGYEQYF. CDR3 coding DNA: TGCGCCAGCAGCTCTCGAGCCGGGACTAGCCGAATCGGTTACGAGCAGTACTTC.

The chain uses TRBV28 and TRBJ1-2, with D possibly being TRBD1 (6 bases). Germline assignment: CDR1 MDHEN and CDR2 SYDVKM. The CDR3 contains 13 residues. Trimming cost V 6 bases and J 6 bases, with 14 bases left between them. CDR3 in amino acids: CASREMGANGYTF. In DNA form, the CDR3 reads TGTGCCAGCAGGGAGATGGGGGCAAATGGCTACACCTTC.

The sample holds one count of this clone. V gene TRBV5-4 combines with J gene TRBJ2-5; 11 bases are a match to TRBD2. The J call may be mistaken, given a closer DNA end match to TRBJ2-7. The CDR3 is 15 amino acids. Germline V gene lookup returns CDR1 SGHNT and CDR2 YYREEE (reference sequence). The CDR3 is CASSSPGLAVHEQYF. In DNA form, the CDR3 reads TGTGCCAGCAGCTCTCCGGGACTAGCGGTTCACGAGCAGTACTTC.

There are a few counts of this clone. The chain couples TRBV2 to TRBJ2-1, with TRBD2 matching over 10 bases. Germline V gene data show CDR1 as SNHLY and CDR2 as FYNNEI. The CDR3 is 13 amino acids. The V and J ends lost 8 bases and 3 bases, in that order; junction bases with no gene match: 1. The CDR3 sequence is CASWTSGYNEQFF. As DNA, the CDR3 is TGTGCCAGCTGGACTAGCGGCTACAATGAGCAGTTCTTC.

This rearrangement joins TRBV6-1 to TRBJ2-3, with 14 bases fitting TRBD2. V was clipped by 6 bases and J by 5 bases; unmatched bases: 4. This CDR3 contains 15 residues. The germline V gene encodes CDR1 MNHNS and CDR2 SASEGT. CDR3 protein: CASRETSGRGDTQYF. CDR3 in DNA: TGTGCCAGCAGGGAGACTAGCGGGAGGGGAGATACGCAGTATTTT.

On this clone itself: This CDR3 is also generated by other DNA sequences in the sample. This chain links TRBV7-9 with TRBJ2-7; TRBD1 matches 10 bases. V gave up 6 bases and J gave up 5 bases; unmatched junction bases: 10. CDR3 length: 15 residues. Germline V gene data show CDR1 as SEHNR and CDR2 as FQNEAQ (reference sequence). In nucleotides, the CDR3 is TGTGCCAGCAGGGAAGCCGGGACAGGGGATCACGAGCAGTACTTC. Its protein product is CASREAGTGDHEQYF.

V gene TRBV5-1 combines with J gene TRBJ1-4; 7 nucleotides align to TRBD1. J lost 8 bases, V lost 2 bases, and 6 bases had no gene match. Per germline, CDR1 SGHRS and CDR2 YFSETQ. The CDR3 length is 14 residues. The CDR3 coding sequence is TGCGCCAGCAGCTTAAGACAGGGCAGCGAAAAACTGTTTTTT. Translated: CASSLRQGSEKLFF.

There are a few counts of this clone. The chain has TRBV5-1 and TRBJ2-7; the match to TRBD2 covers 11 bases. This CDR3 is built from 15 residues. In germline, CDR1 is SGHRS, CDR2 YFSETQ. Trimming took 0 bases from V and 6 from J; bases not matched to a gene: 5. In DNA, the CDR3 is TGCGCCAGCAGCTTGGGGCCTAGCGGGAGGTTCGAGCAGTACTTC. This translates into CASSLGPSGRFEQYF.

The chain carries TRBV28 and TRBJ2-7; D call uncertain. Trimming cost V 5 bases and J 4 bases, with 6 bases left between them. CDR1 MDHEN and CDR2 SYDVKM come from the germline V gene. This CDR3 region has 11 residues. The CDR3 sequence: CASSEKYEQYF. The CDR3 DNA reads as TGTGCCAGCAGTGAGAAATACGAGCAGTACTTC.

CDR3 sequence: CASSYSKRHQTYEQYF. CDR3 nucleotides: TGTGCCAGCAGTTACAGTAAGAGGCACCAAACCTACGAGCAGTACTTC. V gene TRBV6-6 combines with J gene TRBJ2-7; D is unresolved. V lost 2 bases and J lost 2, with 16 bases in between. Germline V gene lookup returns CDR1 MNHNY and CDR2 SVGAGI (reference sequence). CDR3 size: 16 residues.

The rearrangement joins TRBV2 to TRBJ2-1; 7 nucleotides match TRBD2. Losses at the gene ends were 0 bases for V and 0 bases for J; bases not matched to a gene: 8. The CDR3 runs to 18 residues. The germline CDR1 and CDR2 sequences are SNHLY and FYNNEI. CDR3 sequence reads: CASSEAPQRGSSYNEQFF. The CDR3 bases are TGTGCCAGCAGTGAAGCGCCCCAGCGGGGCAGCTCCTACAATGAGCAGTTCTTC.

The chain links TRBV7-9 to TRBJ2-5, with 10 bases identical to TRBD1. Gene TRBJ2-7 matches the end of the DNA better, so the J call may be wrong. The CDR3 is 15 residues long. Germline V gives CDR1 SEHNR, CDR2 FQNEAQ (reference sequence). CDR3 nucleotide sequence: TGTGCCAGCACCGGGGAGGGACAGGGGAAGAACGAGCAGTACTTC. As protein: CASTGEGQGKNEQYF.

The J gene is TRBJ2-4, the V gene TRBV11-3, with D possibly TRBD1 on 6 matching bases. The CDR3 has 14 amino acids. CDR1 and CDR2 from the germline V gene are SGHNT and YENEEA. Deletions cut 5 bases from V and 8 bases from J, with 16 bases between. This CDR3 is CASSPSRGEHIQYF. CDR3 sequence (DNA): TGTGCCAGCAGCCCCTCCAGGGGCGAACACATTCAGTACTTC.

The V and J genes are TRBV29-1 and TRBJ1-3, with TRBD1 identical over 10 bases. With V trimmed by 5 bases and J by 7 bases, 5 bases remained unmatched. The CDR3 contains 13 residues. Looked up from germline, CDR1 is SQVTM and CDR2 is ANQGSEA. The CDR3 here is CSVSGTGVNTIYF. The CDR3 DNA is TGCAGCGTTTCCGGGACAGGGGTGAACACCATATATTTT. Looking up the rest from reference TRBV29-1 and TRBJ1-3 gives the full variable domain: SAVISQKPSRDICQRGTSLTIQCQVDSQVTMMFWYRQQPGQSLTLIATANQGSEATYESGFVIDKFPISRPNLTFSTLTVSNMSPEDSSIYLCSVSGTGVNTIYFGEGSWLTVV.